This TCR beta chain appears in the sequencing data of a study of blood T cell repertoires in COVID-19. Study as a whole: From T cells, B-cell-depleted T cells, or PBMCs came the material, which was cDNA or gDNA.

The CDR3 totals 14 residues. Germline V gene data show CDR1 as SGHDN and CDR2 as FVKESK. V was pared by 1 base and J by 4 bases, with 11 bases between. Method: immunoSEQ multiplex PCR; TCRdb's copy keeps in-frame clones and lacks some. This sample has 120,000 to 150,000 clones, with 80% found just once. The specimen was peripheral blood. This chain connects TRBV14 to TRBJ2-7, with a possible D match to TRBD2 (5 bases). The receptor's source is a man between 60 and 75 years old with active or convalescent COVID-19. The CDR3 DNA is TGTGCCAGCAGCCAAGCCAGAGGGCTGTACGAGCAGTACTTC. This translates into CASSQARGLYEQYF.